Listed here are 24 T cell receptor beta chains from one sample, sequenced in a study of shared clonotypes between healthy human individuals. Only in-frame clones appear in the TCRdb table, and some are missing; sequencing was by immunoSEQ multiplex PCR. The table records under 1,100,000 clones, around 78% of them present only once. The material sequenced was memory CD4+ T cells from PBMCs. Subset defined: CD45RA-negative fraction. The receptors were sampled from a man between 18 and 29 years old in good health. Some clones in this sample may be carry-over from other donors' samples.

The rearrangement links TRBV5-1 to TRBJ2-7, with 9 bases lining up with TRBD1. V trimming: 3 bases; J trimming: 6 bases; junction bases outside the gene matches: 7. CDR3 length: 14 amino acids. Germline-derived CDR1 and CDR2 are SGHRS and YFSETQ. CDR3 amino acids: CASSSGQGSGEQYF. CDR3 nucleotides: TGCGCCAGCAGCTCCGGACAGGGGAGTGGCGAGCAGTACTTC.

The V gene is TRBV19, the J gene TRBJ1-3; no firm D call. Per the germline V gene, CDR1 is LNHDA and CDR2 is SQIVND (reference sequence). This CDR3 is 16 amino acids long. Between the trimmed V and J ends, which lost 7 bases and 0 bases, there was a span of 16 bases. In DNA, the CDR3 is TGTGCCAGTACCAACGAACTGAGTCGCTCTGGAAACACCATATATTTT. This translates into CASTNELSRSGNTIYF.

J is TRBJ2-6 and V is TRBV27; the match to TRBD1 covers 9 bases. This CDR3 has 19 residues. With V trimmed by 8 bases and J by 2 bases, 16 bases remained unmatched. CDR1 is MNHEY and CDR2 is SMNVEV in the germline V gene (reference sequence). The CDR3 reads CASASRPGQGSAGANVLTF. The CDR3 bases are TGTGCCAGCGCCTCCAGACCGGGACAGGGATCGGCTGGGGCCAACGTCCTGACTTTC.

Here the CDR3 reads CASSLSGQGGTEAFF. The CDR3 DNA is TGTGCCAGCAGTTTATCGGGTCAGGGAGGGACTGAAGCTTTCTTT. The chain links TRBV28 to TRBJ1-1; maybe TRBD1 (5 bases). The CDR3 runs 15 residues. CDR1 is MDHEN, CDR2 SYDVKM, per germline. V lost 1 base, J lost 5 bases, and 14 bases lay in between. Complete variable domain (other parts from reference TRBV28 and TRBJ1-1): DVKVTQSSRYLVKRTGEKVFLECVQDMDHENMFWYRQDPGLGLRLIYFSYDVKMKEKGDIPEGYSVSREKKERFSLILESASTNQTSMYLCASSLSGQGGTEAFFGQGTRLTVV.

This clone came up a few times. The V call is TRBV19, the J call TRBJ2-1; tentative D call: TRBD1 (5 bases). Germline CDR1 is LNHDA and CDR2 is SQIVND (reference sequence). The ends were cut back, 2 bases at V and 5 bases at J, with 16 bases in the middle. This CDR3 has 16 amino acids. The CDR3 nucleotides are TGTGCCAGTAGTATAACCGGACAACAAGGTGACAATGAGCAGTTCTTC. It encodes CASSITGQQGDNEQFF.

In its sample, this clone was seen a few times. The V call is TRBV27, the J call TRBJ1-2; D may be TRBD1 (6 bases). CDR3 size: 15 residues. The germline V and J ends were trimmed by 2 bases and 8 bases, with 18 bases remaining between them. Germline V CDR1 and CDR2: MNHEY, SMNVEV (reference sequence). The CDR3 region has the DNA TGTGCCAGCAGTTTAGCCTATCAACAGGGACGCGGCTACACCTTC. This translates into CASSLAYQQGRGYTF.

This chain joins TRBV5-8 and TRBJ1-2; D not certain. V was pared by 9 bases and J by 4 bases, with 13 bases between. The germline V gene encodes CDR1 SGHTS and CDR2 YDEGEE. This CDR3 comprises 12 residues. DNA of the CDR3: TGTGCCACCCCGGTAGGGAGCTATGGCTACACCTTC. This encodes CATPVGSYGYTF. Full variable domain (rest looked up from reference TRBV5-8 and TRBJ1-2): EAGVTQSPTHLIKTRGQQATLRCSPISGHTSVYWYQQALGLGLQFLLWYDEGEERNRGNFPPRFSGRQFPNYSSELNVNALELEDSALYLCATPVGSYGYTFGSGTRLTVV.

About this clone itself: Other DNA sequences within the sample encode an identical CDR3. The rearrangement uses TRBV20-1 and TRBJ2-7; no clear D. Germline CDR1 is DFQATT and CDR2 is SNEGSKA (reference sequence). The CDR3 runs 11 residues. Trimming left V 2 bases short and J 2 bases short, with 4 bases between. CDR3 coding DNA: TGCAGTGCTAGACGGACCTACGAGCAGTACTTC. Translated: CSARRTYEQYF.

This clone was detected ten times or more. The genes are TRBV15 and TRBJ1-1; D uncertain. This CDR3 is built from 15 residues. Trimming shortened V by 0 bases and J by 8 bases, and 16 bases separated the two germline ends. Germline loops: CDR1 LNHNV, CDR2 YYDKDF (reference sequence). CDR3 in DNA: TGTGCCACCAGCAGAGATGGGGTCTTTAGACCAGAAGCTTTCTTT. Translation: CATSRDGVFRPEAFF.

The V and J genes are TRBV28 and TRBJ2-7; D remains unclear. CDR1 is MDHEN and CDR2 is SYDVKM in the germline V gene. Deletions cut 6 bases from V and 2 bases from J, with 14 bases between. The CDR3 totals 14 residues. The CDR3 spells CASSLWASTYEQYF. DNA for the CDR3: TGTGCCAGCAGCTTGTGGGCCAGTACCTACGAGCAGTACTTC.

The chain links TRBV9 to TRBJ2-1, with TRBD2 matching over 11 bases. Germline V lookup: CDR1 SGDLS, CDR2 YYNGEE. After removal of 5 bases from V and 10 bases from J, the junction contained 17 bases not matched to a gene. The CDR3 covers 17 residues. This chain's CDR3 is CASSGTIAGGSREEQFF. The DNA of the CDR3 is TGTGCCAGCAGTGGGACCATAGCGGGAGGGTCCCGGGAGGAGCAGTTCTTC.

J is TRBJ1-4 and V is TRBV2; possible D gene TRBD1, 6 bases. The CDR3 has 15 amino acids. Trimming removed 5 bases at V and 4 bases at J, with 14 bases between. Germline assignment: CDR1 SNHLY and CDR2 FYNNEI. CDR3 DNA: TGTGCCAGCAGTTCAGGCGGCAGGGGTAATGAAAAACTGTTTTTT. It codes for CASSSGGRGNEKLFF.

This chain's CDR3 is CASSQEQVSGELFF. The CDR3 DNA sequence: TGCGCCAGCAGCCAAGAGCAGGTCTCCGGGGAGCTGTTTTTT. The chain is built from TRBV4-1 and TRBJ2-2; no definite D call. The CDR3 consists of 14 residues. V dropped 0 bases and J dropped 6 bases, with 8 bases sitting between them. The germline V gene has CDR1 MGHRA and CDR2 YSYEKL.

This clone was detected many times. The chain is built from TRBV7-2 and TRBJ2-1; D remains ambiguous. V gave up 5 bases and J gave up 2 bases, with 4 bases separating them. This CDR3 comprises 12 residues. Germline assignment: CDR1 SGHTA and CDR2 FQGNSA. CDR3 sequence: CASSGAYNEQFF. CDR3 in DNA: TGTGCCAGCAGCGGGGCCTACAATGAGCAGTTCTTC.

V and J are TRBV19 and TRBJ1-5, with D unresolved. There are 14 residues in the CDR3. The ends were cut back, 5 bases at V and 2 bases at J, with 10 bases in the middle. Germline V CDR1 and CDR2: LNHDA, SQIVND (reference sequence). CDR3 residues: CASSPLRGNQPQHF. DNA for the CDR3: TGTGCCAGTAGTCCGCTTCGGGGCAATCAGCCCCAGCATTTT.

The chain couples TRBV10-3 to TRBJ2-2; D call uncertain. From germline, CDR1 is ENHRY and CDR2 SYGVKD. The CDR3 extends over 15 amino acids. V was shortened by 4 bases and J by 0 bases, with 9 bases between the two germline ends. This CDR3 is CAISGHNANTGELFF. The CDR3 nucleotides are TGTGCCATCAGTGGACACAACGCGAACACCGGGGAGCTGTTTTTT.

There are a few counts of this clone. The sample has other DNA sequences that encode this CDR3 too. The chain employs TRBV6-1 and TRBJ2-1, with 9 bases aligning to TRBD2. This CDR3 is 15 amino acids long. V lost 2 bases to trimming and J lost 4 bases; unmatched junction nucleotides: 3. The germline CDR1 and CDR2 sequences are MNHNS and SASEGT. The CDR3 protein is CASSEFSGSYNEQFF. CDR3 in DNA: TGTGCCAGCAGTGAATTTAGCGGGAGTTACAATGAGCAGTTCTTC.

This sequence joins TRBV11-2 and TRBJ1-1; perhaps TRBD1 as D (5 bases). This CDR3 is 16 amino acids long. Trimming shortened V by 4 bases and J by 0 bases, and 15 bases separated the two germline ends. Germline V CDR1 and CDR2: SGHAT, FQNNGV. The CDR3 nucleotides are TGTGCCAGCAGCTCGATTCGGGGCAGCATGAACACTGAAGCTTTCTTT. Translated, it gives CASSSIRGSMNTEAFF.

Turning to this clone: In the same sample, other DNA sequences code for this CDR3. The chain links TRBV6-6 to TRBJ1-1; TRBD1 matches at 7 bases. CDR1 is MNHNY and CDR2 is SVGAGI in the germline V gene (reference sequence). This CDR3 region has 13 residues. With V trimmed by 4 bases and J by 4 bases, 3 bases remained unmatched. The CDR3 sequence is CASSSQGGTEAFF. CDR3 sequence (DNA): TGTGCCAGCAGTTCCCAGGGGGGCACTGAAGCTTTCTTT.

V gene TRBV5-1 combines with J gene TRBJ2-7, with 13 nucleotides matching TRBD2. Germline lookup yields CDR1 SGHRS and CDR2 YFSETQ. This CDR3 region has 16 residues. Trimming cost V 4 bases and J 7 bases; bases outside gene matches: 11. The CDR3 loop is CASSASGLAGEGEQYF. DNA for the CDR3: TGCGCCAGCAGCGCGTCCGGACTAGCGGGAGAAGGAGAGCAGTACTTC.

The chain recombines TRBV12-5 with TRBJ2-7, with 10 bases fitting TRBD2. With 1 base clipped from V and 6 bases from J, the junction kept 6 bases outside the gene matches. This CDR3 is built from 15 residues. CDR1 and CDR2 (germline): LGHNT, FRNRAP. As DNA, the CDR3 is TGTGCTAGTGGTTTGGCTCTAGCGGGAGTGTTCGAGCAGTACTTC. Amino acid sequence: CASGLALAGVFEQYF.

V gene TRBV28 combines with J gene TRBJ1-2; 10 nucleotides agree with TRBD1. The CDR3 is 17 amino acids. CDR1 is MDHEN and CDR2 is SYDVKM in the germline V gene. V lost 4 bases, J lost 8 bases, and 16 bases stayed unmatched. The CDR3 DNA reads TGTGCCAGCAGTTCCAGACAGGGGGCGTTCATTACGTGGGGCTACACCTTC. Protein: CASSSRQGAFITWGYTF.

In its sample, this clone was seen a few times. The rearrangement joins TRBV18 to TRBJ1-1, with D possibly TRBD1 on 6 matching bases. From germline, CDR1 is KGHSH and CDR2 LQKENI. CDR3 length: 15 amino acids. V lost 0 bases, J lost 1 base, and 9 bases lay in between. CDR3 coding DNA: TGTGCCAGCTCACCACCCCAGACAGGGAACACTGAAGCTTTCTTT. Amino acid sequence: CASSPPQTGNTEAFF.

The chain joins TRBV9 to TRBJ2-3; 8 bases match TRBD2. V shed 1 base and J 0 bases; nucleotides not matched to a gene: 7. In germline, CDR1 is SGDLS, CDR2 YYNGEE. The CDR3 sequence is 17 residues long. CDR3 in amino acids: CASSVRGLAGSTDTQYF. CDR3 DNA sequence: TGTGCCAGCAGCGTAAGAGGTCTAGCGGGTAGCACAGATACGCAGTATTTT.